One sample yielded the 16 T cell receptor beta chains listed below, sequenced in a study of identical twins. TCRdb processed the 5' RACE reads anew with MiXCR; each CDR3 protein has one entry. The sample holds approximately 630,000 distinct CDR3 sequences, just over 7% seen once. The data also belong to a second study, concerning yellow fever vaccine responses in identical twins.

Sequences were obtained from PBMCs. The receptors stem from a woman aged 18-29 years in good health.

The CDR3 nucleotides read TGTGCCAGCACCCCGGGACAGTGGGGATCACCCCTCCACTTT. Its translation: CASTPGQWGSPLHF. The chain has TRBV6-1 and TRBJ1-6; 7 bases match TRBD1. With 7 bases clipped from V and 10 bases from J, the junction kept 10 bases outside the gene matches. The CDR3 is 14 amino acids. Germline V lookup: CDR1 MNHNS, CDR2 SASEGT.

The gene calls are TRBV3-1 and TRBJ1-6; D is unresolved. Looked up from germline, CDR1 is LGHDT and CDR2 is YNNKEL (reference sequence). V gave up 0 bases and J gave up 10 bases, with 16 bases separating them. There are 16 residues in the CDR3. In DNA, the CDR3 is TGTGCCAGCAGCCAAGATAGACTCAGACCGGAGTCACCCCTCCACTTT. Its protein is CASSQDRLRPESPLHF. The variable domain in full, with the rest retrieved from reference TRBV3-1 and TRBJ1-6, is DTAVSQTPKYLVTQMGNDKSIKCEQNLGHDTMYWYKQDSKKFLKIMFSYNNKELIINETVPNRFSPKSPDKAHLNLHINSLELGDSAVYFCASSQDRLRPESPLHFGNGTRLTVT.

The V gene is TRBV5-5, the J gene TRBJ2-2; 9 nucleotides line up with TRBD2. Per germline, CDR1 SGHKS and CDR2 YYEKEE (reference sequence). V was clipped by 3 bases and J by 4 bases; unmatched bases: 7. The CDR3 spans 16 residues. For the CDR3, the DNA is TGTGCCAGCAGCTGGATAGCGGGAGTAGGCACCGGGGAGCTGTTTTTT. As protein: CASSWIAGVGTGELFF.

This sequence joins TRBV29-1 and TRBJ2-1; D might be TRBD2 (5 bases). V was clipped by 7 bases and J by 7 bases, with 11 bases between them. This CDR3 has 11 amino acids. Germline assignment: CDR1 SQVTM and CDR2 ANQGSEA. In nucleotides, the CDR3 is TGCAGCGCCGGAGGAGCGAATGAGCAGTTCTTC. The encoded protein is CSAGGANEQFF.

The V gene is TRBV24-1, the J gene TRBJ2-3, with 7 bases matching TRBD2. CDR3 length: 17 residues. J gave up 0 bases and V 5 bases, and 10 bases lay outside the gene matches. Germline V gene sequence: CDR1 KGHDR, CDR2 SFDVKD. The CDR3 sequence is CATSALGSSGSTDTQYF. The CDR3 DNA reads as TGTGCCACCAGTGCTTTAGGTTCTAGCGGTAGCACAGATACGCAGTATTTT.

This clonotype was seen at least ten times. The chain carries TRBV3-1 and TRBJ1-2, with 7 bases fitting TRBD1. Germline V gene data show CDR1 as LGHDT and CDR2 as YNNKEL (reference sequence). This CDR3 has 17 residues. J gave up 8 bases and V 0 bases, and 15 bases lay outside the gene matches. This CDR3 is CASSQEGTPGQRGGYTF. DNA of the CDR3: TGTGCCAGCAGCCAAGAGGGAACACCGGGACAGAGAGGCGGCTACACCTTC.

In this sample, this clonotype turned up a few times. CDR3 region: CATSLGGPSSYNEQFF. CDR3 sequence (DNA): TGTGCCACCAGCCTTGGGGGGCCGAGCTCCTACAATGAGCAGTTCTTC. This chain links TRBV15 with TRBJ2-1; either TRBD1 or TRBD2 may fit D (6 bases each). The V end lost 5 bases, the J end lost 0 bases, and 14 bases lay between the germline ends. The CDR3 is made up of 16 amino acids. From germline, CDR1 is LNHNV and CDR2 YYDKDF (reference sequence).

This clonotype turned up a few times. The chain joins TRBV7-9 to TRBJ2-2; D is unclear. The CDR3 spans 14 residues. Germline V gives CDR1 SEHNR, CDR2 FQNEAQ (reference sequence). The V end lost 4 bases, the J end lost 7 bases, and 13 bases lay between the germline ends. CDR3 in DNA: TGTGCCAGCAGCTCGCCCGGTGGAATCGGGGAGCTGTTTTTT. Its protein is CASSSPGGIGELFF. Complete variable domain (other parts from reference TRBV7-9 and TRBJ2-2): DTGVSQNPRHKITKRGQNVTFRCDPISEHNRLYWYRQTLGQGPEFLTYFQNEAQLEKSRLLSDRFSAERPKGSFSTLEIQRTEQGDSAMYLCASSSPGGIGELFFGEGSRLTVL.

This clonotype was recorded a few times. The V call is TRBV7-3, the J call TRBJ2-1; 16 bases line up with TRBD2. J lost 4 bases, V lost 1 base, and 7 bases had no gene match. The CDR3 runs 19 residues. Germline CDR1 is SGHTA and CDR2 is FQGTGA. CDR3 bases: TGTGCCAGCAGCTTAAGCGTAGAGGGACTAGCGGGAGGGTACAATGAGCAGTTCTTC. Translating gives CASSLSVEGLAGGYNEQFF.

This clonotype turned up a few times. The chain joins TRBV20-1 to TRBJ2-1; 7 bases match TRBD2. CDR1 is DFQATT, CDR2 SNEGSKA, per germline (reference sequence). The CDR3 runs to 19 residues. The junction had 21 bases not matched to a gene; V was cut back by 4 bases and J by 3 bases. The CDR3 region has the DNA TGCAGTGCTACGTCAACGGTTCCCGCGCGGGGGAAAAGCTACAATGAGCAGTTCTTC. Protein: CSATSTVPARGKSYNEQFF.

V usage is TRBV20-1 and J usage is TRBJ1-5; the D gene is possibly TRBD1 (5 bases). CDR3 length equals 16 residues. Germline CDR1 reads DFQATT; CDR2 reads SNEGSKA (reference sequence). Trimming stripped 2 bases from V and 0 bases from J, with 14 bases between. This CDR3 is CSARSPGGYSNQPQHF. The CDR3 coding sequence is TGCAGTGCTAGATCCCCCGGGGGATATAGCAATCAGCCCCAGCATTTT.

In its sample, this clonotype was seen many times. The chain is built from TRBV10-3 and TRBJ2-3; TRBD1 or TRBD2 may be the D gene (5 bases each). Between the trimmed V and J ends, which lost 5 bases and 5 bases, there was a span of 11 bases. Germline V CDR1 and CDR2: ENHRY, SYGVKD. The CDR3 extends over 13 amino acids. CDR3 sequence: CAISQGGGDTQYF. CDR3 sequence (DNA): TGTGCCATCAGTCAGGGTGGAGGAGATACGCAGTATTTT.

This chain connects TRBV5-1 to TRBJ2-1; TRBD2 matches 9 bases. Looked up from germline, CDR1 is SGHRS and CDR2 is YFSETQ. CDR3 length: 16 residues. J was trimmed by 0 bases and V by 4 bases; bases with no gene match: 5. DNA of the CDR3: TGCGCCAGCAGCGCAAGCGGGGGGAGCTCCTACAATGAGCAGTTCTTC. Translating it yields CASSASGGSSYNEQFF.

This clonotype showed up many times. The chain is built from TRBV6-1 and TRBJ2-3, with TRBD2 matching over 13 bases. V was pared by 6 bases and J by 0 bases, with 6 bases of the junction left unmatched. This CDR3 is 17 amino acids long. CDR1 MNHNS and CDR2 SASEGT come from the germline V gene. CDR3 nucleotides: TGTGCCAGCAGACGGACTAGCGGGGGTCCCAGCACAGATACGCAGTATTTT. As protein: CASRRTSGGPSTDTQYF.

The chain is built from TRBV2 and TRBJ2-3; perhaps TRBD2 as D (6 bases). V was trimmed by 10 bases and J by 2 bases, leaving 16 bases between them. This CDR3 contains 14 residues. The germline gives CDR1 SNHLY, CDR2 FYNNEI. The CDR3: CATRRGSHTDTQYF. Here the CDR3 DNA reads TGTGCCACCAGACGGGGGTCACACACAGATACGCAGTATTTT.

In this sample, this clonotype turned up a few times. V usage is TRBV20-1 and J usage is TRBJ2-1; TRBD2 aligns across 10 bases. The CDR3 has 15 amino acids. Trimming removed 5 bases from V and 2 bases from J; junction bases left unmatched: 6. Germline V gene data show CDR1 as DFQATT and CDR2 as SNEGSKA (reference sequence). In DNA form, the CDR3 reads TGCAGTGCTCCGAGCGGGAGGGGCGCCTACAATGAGCAGTTCTTC. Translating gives CSAPSGRGAYNEQFF.